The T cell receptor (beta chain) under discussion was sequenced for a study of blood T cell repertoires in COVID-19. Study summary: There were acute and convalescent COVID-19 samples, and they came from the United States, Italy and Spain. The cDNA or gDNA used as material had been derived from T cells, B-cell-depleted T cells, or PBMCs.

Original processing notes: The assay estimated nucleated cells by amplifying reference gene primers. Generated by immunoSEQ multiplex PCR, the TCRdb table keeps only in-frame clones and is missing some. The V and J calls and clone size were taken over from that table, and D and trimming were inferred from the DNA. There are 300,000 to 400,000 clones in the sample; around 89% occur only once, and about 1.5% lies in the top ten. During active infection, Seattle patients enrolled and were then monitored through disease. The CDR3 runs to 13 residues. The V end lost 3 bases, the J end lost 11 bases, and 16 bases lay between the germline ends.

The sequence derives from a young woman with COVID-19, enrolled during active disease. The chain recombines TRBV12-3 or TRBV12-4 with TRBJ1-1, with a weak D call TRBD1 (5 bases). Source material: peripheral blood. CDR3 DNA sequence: TGTGCCAGCAGTTTGGAGGGAGGGGTTGGCGCTTTCTTT. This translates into CASSLEGGVGAFF.